This TCR beta chain originates from a study of breast tumors, draining lymph nodes, adjacent tissues. TCRdb reprocessed the multiplex PCR reads with MiXCR, giving one entry per CDR3 protein. Counted here are more than 100,000 distinct CDR3 sequences, around 24% occurring once; the ten biggest clones make up roughly 2.7%. As regards this clonotype: Antigen: not known. A read error is possible here, since a much larger clone lies one base away.

Overall study findings and caveats: Tumors had less TCR diversity than lymph nodes, more than nontumor tissue.

This CDR3 comprises 16 residues. Germline V gene sequence: CDR1 SGHVS, CDR2 FQNEAQ. Breast cancer patients provided tissue from their axillary draining lymph nodes. This chain links TRBV7-8 with TRBJ2-6, with D possibly matching TRBD2 (6 bases). This receptor was obtained from a female donor with breast cancer. Some clones in this sample may be carry-over from other donors' samples. The source material was axillary lymph node tissue. DNA for the CDR3: TGTGACAGCAGCACACTGAGGGGAGGTGGGGCCAACGTCCTGACTTTC. Amino acids: CDSSTLRGGGANVLTF.